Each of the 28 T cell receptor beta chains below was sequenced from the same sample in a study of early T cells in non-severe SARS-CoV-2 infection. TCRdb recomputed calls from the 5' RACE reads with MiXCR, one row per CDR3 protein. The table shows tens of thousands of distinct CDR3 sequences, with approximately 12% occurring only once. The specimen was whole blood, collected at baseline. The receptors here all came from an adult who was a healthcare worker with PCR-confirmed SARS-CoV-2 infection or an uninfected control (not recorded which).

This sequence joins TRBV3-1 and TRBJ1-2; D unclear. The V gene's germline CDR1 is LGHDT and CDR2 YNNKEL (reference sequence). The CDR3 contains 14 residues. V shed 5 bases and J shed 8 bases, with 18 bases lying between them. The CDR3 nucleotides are TGTGCCAGCAGCTACCGGGGAGAGGCTTGGGGCTACACCTTC. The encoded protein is CASSYRGEAWGYTF.

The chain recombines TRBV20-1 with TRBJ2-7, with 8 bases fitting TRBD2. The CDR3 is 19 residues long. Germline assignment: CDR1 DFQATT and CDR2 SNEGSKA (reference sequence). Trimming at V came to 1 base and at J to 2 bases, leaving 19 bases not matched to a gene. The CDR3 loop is CSARGRIAGHSETPYEQYF. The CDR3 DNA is TGCAGTGCTAGAGGGAGGATAGCGGGGCACTCCGAGACCCCCTACGAGCAGTACTTC.

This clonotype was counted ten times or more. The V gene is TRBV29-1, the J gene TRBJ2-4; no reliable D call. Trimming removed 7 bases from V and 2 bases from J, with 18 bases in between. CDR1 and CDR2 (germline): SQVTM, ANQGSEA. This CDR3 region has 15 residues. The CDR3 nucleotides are TGCAGCGCCACCCGGGCAGTGTATCCCAAAAACATTCAGTACTTC. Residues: CSATRAVYPKNIQYF.

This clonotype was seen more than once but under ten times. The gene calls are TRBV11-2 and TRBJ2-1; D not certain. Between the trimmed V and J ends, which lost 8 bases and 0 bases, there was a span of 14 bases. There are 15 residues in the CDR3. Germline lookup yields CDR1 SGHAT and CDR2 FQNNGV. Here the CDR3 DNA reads TGTGCCAGCGGAAGTCTGGACCTCTCCTACAATGAGCAGTTCTTC. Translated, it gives CASGSLDLSYNEQFF.

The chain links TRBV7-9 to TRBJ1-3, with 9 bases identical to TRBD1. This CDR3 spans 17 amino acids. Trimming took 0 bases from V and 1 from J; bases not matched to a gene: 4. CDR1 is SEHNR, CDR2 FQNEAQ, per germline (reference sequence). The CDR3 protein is CASSLAGQGLSGNTIYF. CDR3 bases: TGTGCCAGCAGCTTAGCGGGACAGGGCCTTTCTGGAAACACCATATATTTT. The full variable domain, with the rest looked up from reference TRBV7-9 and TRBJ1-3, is DTGVSQNPRHKITKRGQNVTFRCDPISEHNRLYWYRQTLGQGPEFLTYFQNEAQLEKSRLLSDRFSAERPKGSFSTLEIQRTEQGDSAMYLCASSLAGQGLSGNTIYFGEGSWLTVV.

CDR3 nucleotides: TGTGCCAGCAGCGTAGAGCCAGGGATCGACGAGCAGTACTTC. Encoded protein: CASSVEPGIDEQYF. The chain uses TRBV9 and TRBJ2-7; possible D gene TRBD1, 5 bases. Germline CDR1 SGDLS, CDR2 YYNGEE. Trimming took 0 bases from V and 5 from J, leaving 12 bases between them. This CDR3 is built from 14 residues.

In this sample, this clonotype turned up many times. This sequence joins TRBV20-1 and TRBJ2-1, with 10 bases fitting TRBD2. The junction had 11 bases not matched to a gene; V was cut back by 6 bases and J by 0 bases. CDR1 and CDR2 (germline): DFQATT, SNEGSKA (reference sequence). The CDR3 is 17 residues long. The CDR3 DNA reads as TGCAGTGCCCGCGTAGCGGGAGGCCGTTACTCCTACAATGAGCAGTTCTTC. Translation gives CSARVAGGRYSYNEQFF.

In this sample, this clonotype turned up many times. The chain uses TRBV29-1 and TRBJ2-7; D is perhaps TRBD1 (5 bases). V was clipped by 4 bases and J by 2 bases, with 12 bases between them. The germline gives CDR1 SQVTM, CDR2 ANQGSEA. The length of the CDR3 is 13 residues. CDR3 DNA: TGCAGCGTTGTGTGGACAACTACCTACGAGCAGTACTTC. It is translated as CSVVWTTTYEQYF.

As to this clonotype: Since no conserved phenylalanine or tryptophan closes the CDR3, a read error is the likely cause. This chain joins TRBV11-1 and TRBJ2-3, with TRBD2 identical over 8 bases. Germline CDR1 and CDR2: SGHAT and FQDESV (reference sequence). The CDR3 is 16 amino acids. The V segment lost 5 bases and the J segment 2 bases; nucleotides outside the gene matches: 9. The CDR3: CASSLLAGGYTDTQYI. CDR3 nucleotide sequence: TGTGCCAGCAGCCTCCTTGCGGGGGGCTACACAGATACGCAGTATATT.

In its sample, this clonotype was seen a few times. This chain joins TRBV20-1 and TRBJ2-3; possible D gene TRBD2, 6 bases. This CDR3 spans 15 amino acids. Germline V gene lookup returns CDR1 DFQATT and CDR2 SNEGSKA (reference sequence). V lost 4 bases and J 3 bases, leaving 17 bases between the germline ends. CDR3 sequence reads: CSAILTAGWTDTQYF. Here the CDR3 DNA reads TGCAGTGCTATATTGACGGCGGGGTGGACAGATACGCAGTATTTT.

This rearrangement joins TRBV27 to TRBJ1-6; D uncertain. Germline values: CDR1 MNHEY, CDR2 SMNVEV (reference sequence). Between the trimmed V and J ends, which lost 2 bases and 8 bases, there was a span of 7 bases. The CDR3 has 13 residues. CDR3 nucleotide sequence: TGTGCCAGCAGTTTAAATCCTGATTCACCCCTCCACTTT. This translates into CASSLNPDSPLHF.

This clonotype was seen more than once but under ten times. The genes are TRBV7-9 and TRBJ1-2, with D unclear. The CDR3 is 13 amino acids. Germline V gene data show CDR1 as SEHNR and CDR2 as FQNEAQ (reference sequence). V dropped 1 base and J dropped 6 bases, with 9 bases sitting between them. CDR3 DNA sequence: TGTGCCAGCAGCTTAGGGGTGGAGAATGGCTACACCTTC. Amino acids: CASSLGVENGYTF.

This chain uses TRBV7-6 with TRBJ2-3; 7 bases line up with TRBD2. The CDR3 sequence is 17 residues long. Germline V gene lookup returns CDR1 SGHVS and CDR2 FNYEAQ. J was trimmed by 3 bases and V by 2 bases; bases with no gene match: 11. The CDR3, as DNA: TGTGCCAGCAGCTTACAACCCAGCGGGGCGGGGACAGATACGCAGTATTTT. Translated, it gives CASSLQPSGAGTDTQYF.

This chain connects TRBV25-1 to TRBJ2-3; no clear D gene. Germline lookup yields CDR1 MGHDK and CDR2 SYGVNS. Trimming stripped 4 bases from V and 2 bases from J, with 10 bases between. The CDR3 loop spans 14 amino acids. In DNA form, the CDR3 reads TGTGCCAGCAGTGGCGTCGGGTACACAGATACGCAGTATTTT. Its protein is CASSGVGYTDTQYF.

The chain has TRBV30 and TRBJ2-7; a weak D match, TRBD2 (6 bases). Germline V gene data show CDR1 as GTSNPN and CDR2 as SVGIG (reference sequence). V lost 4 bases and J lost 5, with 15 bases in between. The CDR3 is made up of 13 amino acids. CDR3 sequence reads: CAWTLGGTDEQYF. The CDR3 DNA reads TGTGCCTGGACCCTCGGCGGGACTGACGAGCAGTACTTC.

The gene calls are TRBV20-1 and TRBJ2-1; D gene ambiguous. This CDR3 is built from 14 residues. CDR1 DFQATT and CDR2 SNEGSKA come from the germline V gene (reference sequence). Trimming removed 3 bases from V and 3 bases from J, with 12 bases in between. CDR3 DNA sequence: TGCAGTGCTAGGCCCAGCCTGAACTACAATGAGCAGTTCTTC. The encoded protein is CSARPSLNYNEQFF.

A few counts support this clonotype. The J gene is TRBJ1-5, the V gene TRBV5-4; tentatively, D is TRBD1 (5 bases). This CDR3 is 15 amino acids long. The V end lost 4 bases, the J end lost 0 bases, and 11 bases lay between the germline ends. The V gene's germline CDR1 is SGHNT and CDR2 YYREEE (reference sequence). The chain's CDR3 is CASSLGGDSNQPQHF. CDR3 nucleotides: TGTGCCAGCAGCCTAGGAGGGGATAGCAATCAGCCCCAGCATTTT.

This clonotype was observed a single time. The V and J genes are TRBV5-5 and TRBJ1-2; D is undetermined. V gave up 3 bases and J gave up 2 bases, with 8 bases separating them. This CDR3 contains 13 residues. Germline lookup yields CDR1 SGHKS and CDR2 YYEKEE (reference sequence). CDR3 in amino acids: CASSSDMNYGYTF. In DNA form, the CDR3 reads TGTGCCAGCAGCTCTGACATGAACTATGGCTACACCTTC.

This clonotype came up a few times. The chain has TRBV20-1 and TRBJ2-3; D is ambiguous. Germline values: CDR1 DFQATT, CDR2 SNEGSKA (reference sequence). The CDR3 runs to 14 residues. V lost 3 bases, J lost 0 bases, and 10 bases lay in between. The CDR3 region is CSASILTSTDTQYF. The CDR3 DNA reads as TGCAGTGCTAGCATCCTAACTAGCACAGATACGCAGTATTTT.

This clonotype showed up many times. CDR3 DNA sequence: TGCGCCAGCAGCCAAGGGGCGTTGAGGGTCCAAATGGAGCAGTTCTTC. Its protein product is CASSQGALRVQMEQFF. The genes are TRBV4-1 and TRBJ2-1, with TRBD2 as a possible D gene (5 bases). This CDR3 is 16 amino acids long. Germline V gene data show CDR1 as MGHRA and CDR2 as YSYEKL. V shed 1 base and J shed 10 bases, with 20 bases lying between them.

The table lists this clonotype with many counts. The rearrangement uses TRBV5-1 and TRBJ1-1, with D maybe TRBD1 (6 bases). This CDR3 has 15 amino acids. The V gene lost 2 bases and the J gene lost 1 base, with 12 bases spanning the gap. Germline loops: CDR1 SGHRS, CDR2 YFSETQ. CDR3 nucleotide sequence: TGCGCCAGCAGCTTCCCGGGGGCGCCGAACACTGAAGCTTTCTTT. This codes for CASSFPGAPNTEAFF.

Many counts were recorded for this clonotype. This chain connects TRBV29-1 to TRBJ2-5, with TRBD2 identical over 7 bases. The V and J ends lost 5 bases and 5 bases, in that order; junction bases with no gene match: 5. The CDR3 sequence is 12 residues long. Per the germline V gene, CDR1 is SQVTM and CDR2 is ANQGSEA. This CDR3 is CSVSGTVETQYF. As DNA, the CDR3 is TGCAGCGTTAGCGGGACGGTCGAGACCCAGTACTTC.

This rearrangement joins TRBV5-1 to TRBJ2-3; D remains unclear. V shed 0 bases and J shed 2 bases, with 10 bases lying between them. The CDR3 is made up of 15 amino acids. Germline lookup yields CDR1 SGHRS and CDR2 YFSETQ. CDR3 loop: CASSLAALNTDTQYF. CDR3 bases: TGCGCCAGCAGCTTGGCCGCCCTTAACACAGATACGCAGTATTTT.

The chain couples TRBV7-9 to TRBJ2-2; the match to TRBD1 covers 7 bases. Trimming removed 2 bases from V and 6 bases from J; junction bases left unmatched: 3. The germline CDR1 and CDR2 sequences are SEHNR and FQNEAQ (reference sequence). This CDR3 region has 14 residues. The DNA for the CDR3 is TGTGCCAGCAGCTTACGGCAGGGGGCCGGGGAGCTGTTTTTT. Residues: CASSLRQGAGELFF. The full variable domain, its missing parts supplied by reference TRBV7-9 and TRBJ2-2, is DTGVSQNPRHKITKRGQNVTFRCDPISEHNRLYWYRQTLGQGPEFLTYFQNEAQLEKSRLLSDRFSAERPKGSFSTLEIQRTEQGDSAMYLCASSLRQGAGELFFGEGSRLTVL.

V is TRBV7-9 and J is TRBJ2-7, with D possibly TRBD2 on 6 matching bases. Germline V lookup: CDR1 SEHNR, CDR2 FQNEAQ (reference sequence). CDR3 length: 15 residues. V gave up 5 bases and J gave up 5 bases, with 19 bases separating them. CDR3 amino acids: CASSPSGSGRHEQYF. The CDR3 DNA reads TGTGCCAGCAGCCCAAGCGGTAGCGGACGCCACGAGCAGTACTTC.

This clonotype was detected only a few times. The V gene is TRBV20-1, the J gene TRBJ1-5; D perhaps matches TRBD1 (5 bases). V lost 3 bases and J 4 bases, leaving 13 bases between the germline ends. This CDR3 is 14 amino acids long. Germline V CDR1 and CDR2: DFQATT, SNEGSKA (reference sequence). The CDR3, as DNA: TGCAGTGCTAGTAAGTCGGCAGGGAATCAGCCCCAGCATTTT. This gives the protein CSASKSAGNQPQHF.

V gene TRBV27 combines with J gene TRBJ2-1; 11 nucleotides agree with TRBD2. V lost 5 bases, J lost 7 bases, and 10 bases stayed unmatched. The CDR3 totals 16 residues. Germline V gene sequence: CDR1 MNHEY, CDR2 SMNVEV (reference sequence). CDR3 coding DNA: TGTGCCAGCAGTGCAGTAGCGGGAGGGCCCAGGAATGAGCAGTTCTTC. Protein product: CASSAVAGGPRNEQFF.

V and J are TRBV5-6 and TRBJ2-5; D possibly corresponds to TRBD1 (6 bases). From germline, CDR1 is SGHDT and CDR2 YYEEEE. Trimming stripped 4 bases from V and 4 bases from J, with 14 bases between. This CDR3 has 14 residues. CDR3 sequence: CASSKSSGVETQYF. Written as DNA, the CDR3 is TGTGCCAGCAGCAAATCCTCAGGGGTAGAGACCCAGTACTTC.